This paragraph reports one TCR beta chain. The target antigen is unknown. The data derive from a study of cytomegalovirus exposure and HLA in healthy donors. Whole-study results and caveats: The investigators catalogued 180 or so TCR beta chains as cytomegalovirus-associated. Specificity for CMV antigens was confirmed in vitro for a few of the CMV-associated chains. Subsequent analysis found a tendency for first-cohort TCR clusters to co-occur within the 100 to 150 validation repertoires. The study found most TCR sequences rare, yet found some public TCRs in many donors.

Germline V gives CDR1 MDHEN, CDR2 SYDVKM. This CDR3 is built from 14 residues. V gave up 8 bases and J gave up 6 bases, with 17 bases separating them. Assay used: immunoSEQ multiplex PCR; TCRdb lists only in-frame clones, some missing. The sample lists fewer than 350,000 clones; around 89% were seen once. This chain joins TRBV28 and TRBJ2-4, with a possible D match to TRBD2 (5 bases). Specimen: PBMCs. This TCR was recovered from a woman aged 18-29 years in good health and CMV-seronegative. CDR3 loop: CASQTPGILNIQYF. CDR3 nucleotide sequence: TGTGCCAGCCAGACACCGGGGATCTTAAACATTCAGTACTTC.